The 26 T cell receptor beta chains listed next were all sequenced from one sample in a study of blood T cell repertoires in COVID-19. Libraries were prepared by immunoSEQ multiplex PCR; TCRdb keeps only in-frame clonotypes and omits some of them. In the table there are approximately 200,000 clones, under 85% of which are singletons. The specimen was PBMCs or T cells enriched from blood (not recorded which). All receptors come from a man aged 55 to 69 who had recovered from COVID-19.

This clone has a handful of counts. The chain uses TRBV21-1 and TRBJ2-1; the table gives TRBD1 as D, unverified against the DNA. TRBV21-1 is recorded as a pseudogene. The CDR3 is 15 amino acids. The CDR3 region is CASSKGLQGWNEQFF. CDR3 DNA sequence: TGTGCCAGCAGCAAAGGTCTCCAGGGGTGGAATGAGCAGTTCTTC.

The CDR3 is CATSDFQGKAFF. Here the CDR3 DNA reads TGTGCCACCAGTGATTTTCAGGGGAAAGCTTTCTTT. The chain carries TRBV24-1 and TRBJ1-1, with D perhaps TRBD1 (6 bases). V lost 1 base and J lost 9, with 8 bases in between. Per germline, CDR1 KGHDR and CDR2 SFDVKD. The CDR3 has 12 residues.

The chain employs TRBV6-5 and TRBJ1-5, with unresolved D. Trimming shortened V by 4 bases and J by 6 bases, and 10 bases separated the two germline ends. The germline V gene encodes CDR1 MNHEY and CDR2 SVGAGI. This CDR3 region has 13 residues. CDR3 sequence (DNA): TGTGCCAGCAGTTCCACTCCGGGTCAGCCCCAGCATTTT. Translation gives CASSSTPGQPQHF.

V and J are TRBV9 and TRBJ1-1; perhaps TRBD1 as D (5 bases). Trimming left V 5 bases short and J 5 bases short, with 19 bases between. Germline values: CDR1 SGDLS, CDR2 YYNGEE. This CDR3 has 15 amino acids. The CDR3 sequence is CASSRGATKGTEAFF. CDR3 nucleotide sequence: TGTGCCAGCAGTCGCGGGGCGACCAAAGGAACTGAAGCTTTCTTT.

The chain recombines TRBV28 with TRBJ2-7; TRBD2 might be the D (6 bases). Per germline, CDR1 MDHEN and CDR2 SYDVKM. The CDR3 has 14 amino acids. Trimming shortened V by 5 bases and J by 0 bases, and 11 bases separated the two germline ends. The CDR3 DNA reads as TGTGCCAGCAGTCCCCAGGGAGGCTCCTACGAGCAGTACTTC. It specifies CASSPQGGSYEQYF.

This clone occurred a few times. The J gene is TRBJ2-7, the V gene TRBV7-8; a possible D gene is TRBD1 (5 bases). The CDR3 consists of 13 residues. The germline gives CDR1 SGHVS, CDR2 FQNEAQ. V was clipped by 1 base and J by 5 bases, with 9 bases between them. The CDR3 reads CASSLVGAHEQYF. Written as DNA, the CDR3 is TGTGCCAGCAGCTTAGTAGGGGCCCACGAGCAGTACTTC.

This clone has a handful of counts. The gene calls are TRBV5-6 and TRBJ1-6, with 10 bases identical to TRBD1. Germline V gene lookup returns CDR1 SGHDT and CDR2 YYEEEE. Losses at the gene ends were 4 bases for V and 7 bases for J; bases not matched to a gene: 8. The CDR3 is 16 amino acids. The CDR3 DNA is TGTGCCAGCAGCCCCGGGACAGGGGTTTCAAATTCACCCCTCCACTTT. It yields the protein CASSPGTGVSNSPLHF.

This chain joins TRBV7-9 and TRBJ1-1; 10 bases are a match to TRBD1. CDR3 length: 19 residues. J gave up 6 bases and V 5 bases, and 21 bases lay outside the gene matches. Germline V lookup: CDR1 SEHNR, CDR2 FQNEAQ (reference sequence). The CDR3 loop reads CASSLYFSPGTGELAEAFF. The CDR3 coding sequence is TGTGCCAGCAGCCTATACTTTTCCCCCGGGACAGGGGAATTAGCTGAAGCTTTCTTT.

The chain combines TRBV6-5 with TRBJ1-1, with a possible D match to TRBD1 (5 bases). Germline lookup yields CDR1 MNHEY and CDR2 SVGAGI. The CDR3 loop spans 13 amino acids. Trimming pared 5 bases from V and 5 bases from J, leaving 12 bases between. CDR3 sequence: CASSTTRVTEAFF. The CDR3 bases are TGTGCCAGCAGTACGACCAGGGTGACTGAAGCTTTCTTT.

This chain links TRBV10-3 with TRBJ1-6, with 7 bases that match TRBD1. Per the germline V gene, CDR1 is ENHRY and CDR2 is SYGVKD. The junction had 6 bases not matched to a gene; V was cut back by 1 base and J by 6 bases. The CDR3 runs 16 residues. CDR3 region: CAISELGTASNSPLHF. DNA of the CDR3: TGTGCCATCAGTGAGTTAGGGACAGCCTCTAATTCACCCCTCCACTTT.

V usage is TRBV27 and J usage is TRBJ2-1; tentative D call: TRBD1 (6 bases). Deletions cut 6 bases from V and 9 bases from J, with 15 bases between. The germline V gene encodes CDR1 MNHEY and CDR2 SMNVEV (reference sequence). This CDR3 contains 13 residues. CDR3 in DNA: TGTGCCAGCAGCACTACAGGGAGCGGTGAGCAGTTCTTC. Translating gives CASSTTGSGEQFF.

In regard to this clone: Different DNA sequences within this sample yield the same CDR3. The gene calls are TRBV12-3 or TRBV12-4 and TRBJ2-7, with 10 bases identical to TRBD1. The ends lost 5 bases at V and 3 bases at J; junction bases unmatched: 1. CDR3 length: 13 residues. For the CDR3, the DNA is TGTGCCAGCAGTAGGGACAGGGGCTACGAGCAGTACTTC. It is translated as CASSRDRGYEQYF.

In its sample, this clone was seen once. V is TRBV24-1 and J is TRBJ2-2, with 12 bases that match TRBD2. Germline assignment: CDR1 KGHDR and CDR2 SFDVKD. CDR3 size: 16 residues. With 6 bases clipped from V and 1 base from J, the junction kept 2 bases outside the gene matches. The CDR3 DNA is TGTGCCACCAGTCCTAGCGGGGGGGAGAACACCGGGGAGCTGTTTTTT. Amino acid sequence: CATSPSGGENTGELFF.

V gene TRBV5-4 combines with J gene TRBJ2-3, with 7 bases fitting TRBD2. Germline CDR1 SGHNT, CDR2 YYREEE (reference sequence). Trimming removed 2 bases from V and 0 bases from J; junction bases left unmatched: 6. The CDR3 is made up of 16 amino acids. The CDR3 nucleotides are TGTGCCAGCAGCTTTTCGGGGGGATCAAGCACAGATACGCAGTATTTT. Its translation is CASSFSGGSSTDTQYF.

This clone has more than one count but fewer than ten. The chain employs TRBV7-8 and TRBJ1-5; 8 nucleotides match TRBD1. The CDR3 totals 14 residues. Per the germline V gene, CDR1 is SGHVS and CDR2 is FQNEAQ. Trimming removed 3 bases from V and 10 bases from J; junction bases left unmatched: 8. The chain's CDR3 is CASSLTGAFYPQHF. In DNA form, the CDR3 reads TGTGCCAGCAGCTTGACAGGGGCCTTCTATCCCCAGCATTTT. Variable domain in full (rest from reference TRBV7-8 and TRBJ1-5): GAGVSQSPRYKVAKRGQDVALRCDPISGHVSLFWYQQALGQGPEFLTYFQNEAQLDKSGLPSDRFFAERPEGSVSTLKIQRTQQEDSAVYLCASSLTGAFYPQHFGDGTRLSIL.

The chain links TRBV15 to TRBJ1-2; 7 bases are a match to TRBD1. Germline V gene sequence: CDR1 LNHNV, CDR2 YYDKDF (reference sequence). Unmatched junction bases numbered 3, after V lost 0 bases and J lost 2 bases. The CDR3 length is 15 residues. CDR3 nucleotides: TGTGCCACCAGCAGAGATATGGGACAGAACTATGGCTACACCTTC. Translating it yields CATSRDMGQNYGYTF.

The V gene is TRBV5-5, the J gene TRBJ1-4, with TRBD1 matching 8 bases. In germline, CDR1 is SGHKS, CDR2 YYEKEE (reference sequence). This CDR3 region has 16 residues. V was pared by 5 bases and J by 2 bases, with 8 bases of the junction left unmatched. CDR3 region: CASSSDRELTNEKLFF. In DNA form, the CDR3 reads TGTGCCAGCAGTTCGGACAGGGAGTTGACTAATGAAAAACTGTTTTTT.

The chain has TRBV9 and TRBJ2-1; 9 nucleotides line up with TRBD2. The CDR3 length is 18 residues. The junction had 14 bases not matched to a gene; V was cut back by 0 bases and J by 7 bases. Germline CDR1 and CDR2: SGDLS and YYNGEE. In DNA form, the CDR3 reads TGTGCCAGCAGCGTAGCCCCACCCGGAAGACTAGCGGATAATGAGCAGTTCTTC. It translates to CASSVAPPGRLADNEQFF.

The chain recombines TRBV13 with TRBJ1-5, with 7 bases lining up with TRBD1. Germline V gene data show CDR1 as PRHDT and CDR2 as FYEKMQ (reference sequence). The CDR3 runs 16 residues. Germline trimming cut 1 base from V and 5 bases from J; bases unmatched to any gene: 8. CDR3 DNA sequence: TGTGCCAGCAGCTTAGCCGACAGGGACCTTTATCAGCCCCAGCATTTT. The encoded protein is CASSLADRDLYQPQHF.

V usage is TRBV6-5 and J usage is TRBJ2-7, with D possibly matching TRBD1 (5 bases). Germline lookup yields CDR1 MNHEY and CDR2 SVGAGI. Trimming left V 6 bases short and J 6 bases short, with 15 bases between. The CDR3 is 13 residues long. Here the CDR3 reads CASRGPDIVEQYF. For the CDR3, the DNA is TGTGCCAGCAGAGGTCCGGACATCGTCGAGCAGTACTTC.

V is TRBV7-3 and J is TRBJ2-1; 7 bases agree with TRBD2. CDR3 size: 15 residues. The V segment lost 5 bases and the J segment 1 base; nucleotides outside the gene matches: 5. Germline V gene lookup returns CDR1 SGHTA and CDR2 FQGTGA. DNA of the CDR3: TGTGCCAGCAGCCCTCCCGGGAGGTCCTACAATGAGCAGTTCTTC. Translating it yields CASSPPGRSYNEQFF.

The J gene is TRBJ1-4, the V gene TRBV11-2; weak D call: TRBD1 (5 bases). The V gene's germline CDR1 is SGHAT and CDR2 FQNNGV. The CDR3 has 14 amino acids. Trimming removed 2 bases at V and 8 bases at J, with 12 bases between. Here the CDR3 reads CASSLTAGLEKLFF. The DNA for the CDR3 is TGTGCCAGCAGCTTAACGGCAGGGTTGGAAAAACTGTTTTTT.

This rearrangement joins TRBV11-3 to TRBJ2-1; 11 bases map to TRBD2. The V segment lost 2 bases and the J segment 7 bases; nucleotides outside the gene matches: 4. The germline CDR1 and CDR2 sequences are SGHNT and YENEEA. This CDR3 region has 15 residues. The CDR3 sequence is CASSLFSGGANEQFF. DNA for the CDR3: TGTGCCAGCAGCTTATTTAGCGGGGGGGCGAATGAGCAGTTCTTC. The full variable domain, rest sourced from reference TRBV11-3 and TRBJ2-1, is EAGVVQSPRYKIIEKKQPVAFWCNPISGHNTLYWYLQNLGQGPELLIRYENEEAVDDSQLPKDRFSAERLKGVDSTLKIQPAELGDSAVYLCASSLFSGGANEQFFGPGTRLTVL.

V and J are TRBV11-2 and TRBJ2-7; TRBD2 aligns across 11 bases. V lost 6 bases, J lost 2 bases, and 6 bases stayed unmatched. Germline CDR1 reads SGHAT; CDR2 reads FQNNGV. This CDR3 is 15 amino acids long. The CDR3 loop is CASSSDSGGAYEQYF. In DNA, the CDR3 is TGTGCCAGCAGTTCTGATAGCGGGGGGGCCTACGAGCAGTACTTC.

This chain links TRBV14 with TRBJ2-3; D is undetermined. The CDR3 loop spans 16 amino acids. V was shortened by 4 bases and J by 2 bases, with 16 bases between the two germline ends. CDR1 and CDR2 (germline): SGHDN, FVKESK. CDR3 loop: CASSPQALGLTDTQYF. The CDR3 nucleotides read TGTGCCAGCAGCCCGCAAGCCTTGGGCCTCACAGATACGCAGTATTTT.

The rearrangement uses TRBV5-1 and TRBJ1-4; 7 bases map to TRBD1. J gave up 4 bases and V 7 bases, and 7 bases lay outside the gene matches. This CDR3 contains 14 residues. Germline assignment: CDR1 SGHRS and CDR2 YFSETQ. CDR3 residues: CASGFGTDNEKLFF. The CDR3 bases are TGCGCCAGCGGATTCGGGACAGATAATGAAAAACTGTTTTTT.